A selection of T cell receptor beta chains follows, all from one sample in a study of blood T cells in healthy people across ages. TCRdb independently ran MiXCR on the 5' RACE reads; one entry per CDR3 protein. The sample contains about 1 million distinct CDR3 sequences, 45% of which appear only once. The material sequenced was blood. These receptor sequences come from a woman aged 55-70 years in good health. CDR3s include the opening cysteine and the closing phenylalanine or tryptophan.

CDR3aa	v_gene	j_gene	len
CASSSRTGIKLYEQYF	TRBV11-2	TRBJ2-7	16
CAISGTSGNTGELFF	TRBV10-3	TRBJ2-2	15
CASSLGGTGASSPLHF	TRBV5-1	TRBJ1-6	16
CAGSFSGGGSYEQYF	TRBV12-3/TRBV12-4	TRBJ2-7	15
CSAAGVTQHF	TRBV20-1	TRBJ1-5	10
CASRLTDIYYNSPLHF	TRBV12-3/TRBV12-4	TRBJ1-6	16
CASSYDPHQRGPEQFF	TRBV6-2/TRBV6-3	TRBJ2-1	16
CASSFGLAGVNTGELFF	TRBV7-8	TRBJ2-2	17
CASSTLDPSDTQYF	TRBV7-9	TRBJ2-3	14
CSARDRLIQETQYF	TRBV20-1	TRBJ2-5	14
CSAGISGVDEQYF	TRBV20-1	TRBJ2-7	13
CASSLQFAGGGEQYF	TRBV27	TRBJ2-7	15
CASSYSNERDYNEQFF	TRBV6-5	TRBJ2-1	16
CASSFGGWNEQFF	TRBV27	TRBJ2-1	13
CARSASRSNIQYF	TRBV19	TRBJ2-4	13
CASSRAGVPYNEQFF	TRBV18	TRBJ2-1	15
CAISRRTDYGYTF	TRBV10-3	TRBJ1-2	13
CSVVFYNEQFF	TRBV29-1	TRBJ2-1	11
CSARDTRTGALTEAFF	TRBV20-1	TRBJ1-1	16
CASRLGLAGEQYF	TRBV7-2	TRBJ2-7	13
CSAPLRHSENIQYF	TRBV20-1	TRBJ2-4	14
CASSDRRTSYEQYF	TRBV25-1	TRBJ2-7	14
CASSLRESDEQYF	TRBV7-9	TRBJ2-7	13
CASSLGLQLETQYF	TRBV5-6	TRBJ2-5	14
CASRDAGELFF	TRBV25-1	TRBJ2-2	11
CSAHRGGSSYEQYF	TRBV20-1	TRBJ2-7	14
CASSQDYRNEQFF	TRBV14	TRBJ2-1	13
CPPRGAQYF	TRBV21-1	TRBJ2-3	9
CASSLVRQGAYEQYF	TRBV7-8	TRBJ2-7	15
CASSQDPGQLGSSYEQYF	TRBV3-1	TRBJ2-7	18